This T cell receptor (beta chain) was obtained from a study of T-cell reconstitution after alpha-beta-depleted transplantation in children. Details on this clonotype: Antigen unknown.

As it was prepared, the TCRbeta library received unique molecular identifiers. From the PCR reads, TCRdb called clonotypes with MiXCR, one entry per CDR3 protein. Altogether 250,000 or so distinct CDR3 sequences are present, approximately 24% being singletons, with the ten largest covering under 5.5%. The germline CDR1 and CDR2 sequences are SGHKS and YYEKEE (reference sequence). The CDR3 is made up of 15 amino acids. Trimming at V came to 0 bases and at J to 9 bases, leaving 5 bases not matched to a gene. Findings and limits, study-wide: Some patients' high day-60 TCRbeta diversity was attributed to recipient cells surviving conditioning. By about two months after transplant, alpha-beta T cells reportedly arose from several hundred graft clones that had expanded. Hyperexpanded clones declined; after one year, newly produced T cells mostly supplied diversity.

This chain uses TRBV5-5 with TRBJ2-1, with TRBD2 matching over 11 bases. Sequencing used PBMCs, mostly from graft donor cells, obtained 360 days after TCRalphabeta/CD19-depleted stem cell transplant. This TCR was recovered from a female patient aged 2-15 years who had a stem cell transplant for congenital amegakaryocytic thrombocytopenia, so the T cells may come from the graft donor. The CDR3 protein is CASSLVAGGPFEQFF. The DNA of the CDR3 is TGTGCCAGCAGCTTGGTAGCGGGAGGGCCGTTTGAGCAGTTCTTC.